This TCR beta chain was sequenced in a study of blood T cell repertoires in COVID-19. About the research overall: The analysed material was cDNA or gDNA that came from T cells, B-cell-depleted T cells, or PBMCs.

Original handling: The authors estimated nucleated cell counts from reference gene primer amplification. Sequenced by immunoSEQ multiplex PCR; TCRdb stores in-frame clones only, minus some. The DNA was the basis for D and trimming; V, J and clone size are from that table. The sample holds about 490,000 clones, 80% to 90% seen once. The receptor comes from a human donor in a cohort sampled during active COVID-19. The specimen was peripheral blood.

The DNA for the CDR3 is TGTGCCAGCAGCCCTGGACTAGCGGGAGGGAGGGAGACCCAGTACTTC. Amino acid sequence: CASSPGLAGGRETQYF. The chain uses TRBV4-2 and TRBJ2-5; 15 positions agree with TRBD2. V shed 4 bases, J shed 5 bases, and the junction held 5 bases outside the gene matches. Germline CDR1 reads LGHNA; CDR2 reads YNFKEQ. The CDR3 extends over 16 amino acids.